The clone carrying this TCR beta chain came up a few times. Its antigen is still unknown. The TCRbeta library was prepared with unique molecular identifiers. MiXCR, applied by TCRdb to the PCR reads, yields one record per CDR3 protein. The repertoire holds just over 950,000 distinct CDR3 sequences, with about 26% as singletons. The V end was cut by 0 bases, the J end by 0 bases, with 11 bases between. CDR3 length equals 16 residues. From germline, CDR1 is LGHNA and CDR2 YSLEER. This sample is drawn from a study of T-cell reconstitution after alpha-beta-depleted transplantation in children. Study results and limitations: Among T cells one year after transplant, newly produced cells accounted for most counts and diversity.

Material: PBMCs, mostly from graft donor cells, obtained 360 days after TCRalphabeta/CD19-depleted stem cell transplant. The chain uses TRBV4-3 and TRBJ1-1; D not resolved. The clonotype comes from a boy in the first two years of life who had a stem cell transplant for SCID, so the T cells may come from the graft donor. The CDR3 DNA is TGCGCCAGCAGCCAAGATGTGGAACAGCTGAACACTGAAGCTTTCTTT. Protein product: CASSQDVEQLNTEAFF.